This T cell receptor beta chain was documented in a study of OX40 agonist ivuxolimab in advanced cancers. Germline assignment: CDR1 SGHRS and CDR2 YFSETQ. This CDR3 spans 16 amino acids. V shed 0 bases and J shed 0 bases, with 12 bases lying between them. Note on this clone: The antigen is unknown.

Repertoires were generated with immunoSEQ multiplex PCR, while TCRdb's copy carries only in-frame clones and drops some. The sample has about 38,000 clones; 70% to 80% are singletons. General study findings and limits: At 0.1-3.0 mg/kg, partial responders had clonal expansion among the lowest observed.

The receptor comes from an adult with an advanced solid tumor such as melanoma, head and neck, liver or kidney cancer. The specimen was CD4+ or CD8+ T cells sorted from blood, collected in a trial of the OX40 agonist ivuxolimab. The chain uses TRBV5-1 and TRBJ2-5; D tentatively reads TRBD1 or TRBD2 (5 bases each). The CDR3 region is CASSLAGTLYQETQYF. The CDR3 DNA follows: TGCGCCAGCAGCTTGGCCGGGACCCTGTACCAAGAGACCCAGTACTTC.